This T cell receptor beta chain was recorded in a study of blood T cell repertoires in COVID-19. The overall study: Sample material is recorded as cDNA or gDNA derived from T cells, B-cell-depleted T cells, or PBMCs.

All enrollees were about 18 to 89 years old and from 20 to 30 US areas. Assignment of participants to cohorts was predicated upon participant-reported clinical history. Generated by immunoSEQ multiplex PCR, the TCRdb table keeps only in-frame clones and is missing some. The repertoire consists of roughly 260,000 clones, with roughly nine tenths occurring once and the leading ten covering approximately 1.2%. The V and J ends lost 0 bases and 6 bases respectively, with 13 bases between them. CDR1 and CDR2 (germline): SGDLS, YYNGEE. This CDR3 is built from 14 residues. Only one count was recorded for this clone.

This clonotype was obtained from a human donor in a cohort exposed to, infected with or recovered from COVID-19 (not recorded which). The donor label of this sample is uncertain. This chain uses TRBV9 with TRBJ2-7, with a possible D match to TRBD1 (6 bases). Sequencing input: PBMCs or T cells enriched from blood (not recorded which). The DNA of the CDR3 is TGTGCCAGCAGCGTAGACAGGGATCAAGTCGAGCAGTACTTC. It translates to CASSVDRDQVEQYF.